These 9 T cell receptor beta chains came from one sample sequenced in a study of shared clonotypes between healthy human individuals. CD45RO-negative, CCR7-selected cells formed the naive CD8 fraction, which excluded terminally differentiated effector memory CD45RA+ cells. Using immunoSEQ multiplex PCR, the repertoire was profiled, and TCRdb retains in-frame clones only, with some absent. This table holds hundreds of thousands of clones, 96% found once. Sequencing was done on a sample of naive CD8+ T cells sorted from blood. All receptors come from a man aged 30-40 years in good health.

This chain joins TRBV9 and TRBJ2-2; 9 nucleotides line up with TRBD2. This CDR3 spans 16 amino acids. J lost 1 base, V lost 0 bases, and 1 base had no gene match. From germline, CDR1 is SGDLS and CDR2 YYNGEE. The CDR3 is CASSVATSGNTGELFF. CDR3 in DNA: TGTGCCAGCAGCGTAGCGACTAGCGGGAACACCGGGGAGCTGTTTTTT.

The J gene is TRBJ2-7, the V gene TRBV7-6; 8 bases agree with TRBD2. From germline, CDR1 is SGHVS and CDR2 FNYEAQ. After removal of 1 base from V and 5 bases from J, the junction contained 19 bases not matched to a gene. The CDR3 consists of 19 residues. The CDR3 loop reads CASSLVGGLVPQLADEQYF. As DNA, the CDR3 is TGTGCCAGCAGCTTAGTGGGGGGACTAGTTCCTCAATTGGCAGACGAGCAGTACTTC.

Written as DNA, the CDR3 is TGTGCCAGCAGTGAACGGCAGGGGTATTACGAGCAGTACTTC. Its translation is CASSERQGYYEQYF. The V call is TRBV2, the J call TRBJ2-7, with a tentative D call TRBD1 (6 bases). The V end lost 2 bases, the J end lost 4 bases, and 12 bases lay between the germline ends. Germline V CDR1 and CDR2: SNHLY, FYNNEI. CDR3 length: 14 amino acids.

CDR3 in DNA: TGTGCCAGCCTAAGGACTAGCGGAAACAATGAGCAGTTCTTC. As protein: CASLRTSGNNEQFF. V usage is TRBV5-5 and J usage is TRBJ2-1, with 10 bases matching TRBD2. Germline loops: CDR1 SGHKS, CDR2 YYEKEE (reference sequence). The CDR3 length is 14 residues. J gave up 5 bases and V 7 bases, and 6 bases lay outside the gene matches.

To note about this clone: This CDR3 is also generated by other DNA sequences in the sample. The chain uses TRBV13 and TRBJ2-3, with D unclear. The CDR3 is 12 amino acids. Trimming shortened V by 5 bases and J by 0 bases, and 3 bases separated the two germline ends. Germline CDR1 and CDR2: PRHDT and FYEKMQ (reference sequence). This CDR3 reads CASSPSTDTQYF. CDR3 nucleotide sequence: TGTGCCAGCAGCCCGAGCACAGATACGCAGTATTTT.

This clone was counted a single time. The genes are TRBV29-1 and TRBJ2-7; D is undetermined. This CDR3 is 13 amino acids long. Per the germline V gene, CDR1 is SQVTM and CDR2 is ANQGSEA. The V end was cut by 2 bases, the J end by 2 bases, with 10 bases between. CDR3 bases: TGCAGCGTTGAAACACCGTCTACCTACGAGCAGTACTTC. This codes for CSVETPSTYEQYF.

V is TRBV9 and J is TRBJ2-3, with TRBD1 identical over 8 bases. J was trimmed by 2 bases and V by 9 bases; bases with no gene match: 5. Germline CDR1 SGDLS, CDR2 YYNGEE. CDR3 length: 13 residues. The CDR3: CATATGDTDTQYF. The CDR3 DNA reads TGTGCCACTGCGACAGGGGACACAGATACGCAGTATTTT.

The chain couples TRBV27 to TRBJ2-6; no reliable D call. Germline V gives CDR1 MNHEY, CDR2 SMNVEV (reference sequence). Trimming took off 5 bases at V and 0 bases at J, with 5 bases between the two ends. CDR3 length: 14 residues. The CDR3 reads CASSPISGANVLTF. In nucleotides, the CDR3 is TGTGCCAGCAGTCCGATCTCTGGGGCCAACGTCCTGACTTTC.

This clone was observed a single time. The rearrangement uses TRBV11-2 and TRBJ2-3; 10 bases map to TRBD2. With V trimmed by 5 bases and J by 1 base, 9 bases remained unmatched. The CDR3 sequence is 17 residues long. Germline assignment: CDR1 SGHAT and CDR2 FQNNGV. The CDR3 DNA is TGTGCCAGCAGCCATTCCCCAGGGACTAGCGGCACAGATACGCAGTATTTT. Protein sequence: CASSHSPGTSGTDTQYF.